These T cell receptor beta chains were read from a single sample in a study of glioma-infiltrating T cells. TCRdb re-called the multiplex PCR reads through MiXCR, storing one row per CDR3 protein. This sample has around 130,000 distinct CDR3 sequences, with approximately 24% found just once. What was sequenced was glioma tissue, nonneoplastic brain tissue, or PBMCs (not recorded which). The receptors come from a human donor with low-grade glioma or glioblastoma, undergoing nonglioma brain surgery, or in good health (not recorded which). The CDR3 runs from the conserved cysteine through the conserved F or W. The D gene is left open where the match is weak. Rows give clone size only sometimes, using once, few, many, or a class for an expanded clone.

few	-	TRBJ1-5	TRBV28	TGTGCCAGTAGGACCACAAATAGCAATCAGCCCCAGCATTTT	CASRTTNSNQPQHF
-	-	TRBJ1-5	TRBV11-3	TGTGCCAGCAGCTTAAAATCAAATAGCAATCAGCCCCAGCATTTT	CASSLKSNSNQPQHF
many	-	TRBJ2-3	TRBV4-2	TGTGCCAGCAGCCAAGACCTGGCGGGGGCCAGGAATACGCAGTATTTT	CASSQDLAGARNTQYF
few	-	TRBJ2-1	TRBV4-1	TGCGCCAGCAGCGACCTCCGGGACCTACGCAATGAGCAGTTCTTC	CASSDLRDLRNEQFF
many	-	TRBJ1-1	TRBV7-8	TGTGCCAGCAGCTTAAAATTAGCCGCTGAAGCTTTCTTT	CASSLKLAAEAFF
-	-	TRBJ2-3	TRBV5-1	TGCGCCAGCAGCTCCGGACTCAGGGACACAGATACGCAGTATTTT	CASSSGLRDTDTQYF
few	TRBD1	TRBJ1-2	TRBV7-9	TGTGCCAGCAGCTTAGCTGCTTCCGGACAGGGTTCCGGCTACACCTTC	CASSLAASGQGSGYTF
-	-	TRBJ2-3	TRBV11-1	TGTGCCAGCAGCTTAGGTCACCCACAAGGGTATACGCAGTATTTT	CASSLGHPQGYTQYF
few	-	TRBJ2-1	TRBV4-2	TGTGCCAGCAGCCAAGAAACACGATCTACGTCTGAGCAGTTCTTC	CASSQETRSTSEQFF
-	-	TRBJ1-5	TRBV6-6	TGTGCCAGCAGTTACAGAGGATCTGGCAATCAGCCCCAGCATTTT	CASSYRGSGNQPQHF
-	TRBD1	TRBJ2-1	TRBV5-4	TGTGCCAGCAGCGCCGGGACAGGGATCAATGAGCAGTTCTTC	CASSAGTGINEQFF
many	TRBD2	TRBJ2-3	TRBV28	TGTGCCAGCAGTTTCCCCGGGCGGGAGAGCACAGATACGCAGTATTTT	CASSFPGRESTDTQYF